This T cell receptor (beta chain) is drawn from a study of blood T cell repertoires in COVID-19. CDR1 is MNHNS and CDR2 is SASEGT in the germline V gene. Trimming cost V 0 bases and J 4 bases; bases outside gene matches: 3. This CDR3 has 15 amino acids. This clone was seen once. Profiling relied on immunoSEQ multiplex PCR, and the TCRdb table lists in-frame clones only, not all of them. The repertoire has about 280,000 clones, nearly 90% of them found once; the top ten carry 9.4%. The material sequenced was peripheral blood. The rearrangement links TRBV6-1 to TRBJ1-3; 7 nucleotides align to TRBD1. The clonotype originates from a young man with active or convalescent COVID-19. DNA of the CDR3: TGTGCCAGCAGTGAAGCGAGGGGGCCAGGAAACACCATATATTTT. Translated: CASSEARGPGNTIYF.